The present entry profiles one T cell receptor beta chain with its context. Profiled with immunoSEQ multiplex PCR; TCRdb holds only in-frame clones, not every one. The repertoire holds under 300,000 clones, with 87% as singletons. This record belongs to a study of Ad26.COV2.S vaccination and SARS-CoV-2 variants. Germline CDR1 and CDR2: SGHAT and FQNNGV. The CDR3 has 17 amino acids. The V end was cut by 1 base, the J end by 1 base, with 15 bases between. Treatment specified: some 20 received Ad26.COV2.S at low or high dose, single or two shots; 5 received placebo; per-sample allocation not given. After the first vaccine or placebo injection, samples were drawn on day 63.

The V gene is TRBV11-2, the J gene TRBJ2-3; tentatively, D is TRBD1 (6 bases). The receptor comes from a person aged 18-65 years who received the Ad26.COV2.S COVID-19 vaccine or a placebo. The sequencing here drew on peripheral blood, taken in a trial of Ad26.COV2.S vaccine versus placebo. Here the CDR3 DNA reads TGTGCCAGCAGCTTAGGTCTGAGGGGACACCGCACAGATACGCAGTATTTT. Protein product: CASSLGLRGHRTDTQYF.